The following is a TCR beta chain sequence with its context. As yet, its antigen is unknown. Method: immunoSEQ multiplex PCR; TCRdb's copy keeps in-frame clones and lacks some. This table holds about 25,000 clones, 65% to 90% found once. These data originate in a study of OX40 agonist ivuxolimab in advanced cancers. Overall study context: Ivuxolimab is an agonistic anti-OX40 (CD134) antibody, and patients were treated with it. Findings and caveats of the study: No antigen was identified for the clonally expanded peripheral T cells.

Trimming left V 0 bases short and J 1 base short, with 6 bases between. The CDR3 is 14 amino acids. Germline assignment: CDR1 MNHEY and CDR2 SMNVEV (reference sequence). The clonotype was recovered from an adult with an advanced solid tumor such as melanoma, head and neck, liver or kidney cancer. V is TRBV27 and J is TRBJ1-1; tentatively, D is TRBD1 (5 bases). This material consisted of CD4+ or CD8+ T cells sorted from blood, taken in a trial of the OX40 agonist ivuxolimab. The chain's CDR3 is CASSLSGANTEAFF. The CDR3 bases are TGTGCCAGCAGTTTATCAGGGGCGAACACTGAAGCTTTCTTT.